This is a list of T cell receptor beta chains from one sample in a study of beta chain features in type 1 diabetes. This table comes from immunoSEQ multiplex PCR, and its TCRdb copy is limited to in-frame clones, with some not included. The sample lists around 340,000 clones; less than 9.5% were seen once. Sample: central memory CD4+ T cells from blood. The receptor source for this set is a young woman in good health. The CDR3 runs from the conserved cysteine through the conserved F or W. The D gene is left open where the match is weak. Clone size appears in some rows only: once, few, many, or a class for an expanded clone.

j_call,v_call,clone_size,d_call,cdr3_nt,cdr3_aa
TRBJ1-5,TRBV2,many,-,TGTGCCAGCAGTCCTCACAACGATCAGCCCCAGCATTTT,CASSPHNDQPQHF
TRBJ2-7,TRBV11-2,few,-,TGTGCCAGCAGCTTAGTTCCAGAGAAGCGGGAGCAGTACTTC,CASSLVPEKREQYF
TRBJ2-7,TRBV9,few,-,TGTGCCAGCAGCGAGGGCCCCGGGAACGAGCAGTACTTC,CASSEGPGNEQYF
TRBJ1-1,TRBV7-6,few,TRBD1,TGTGCCAGCAGCGTTCAGGGGGGATCAACTGAAGCTTTCTTT,CASSVQGGSTEAFF
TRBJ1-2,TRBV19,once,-,TGTGCCAGTTTAATTCCGGGGATACGGTATGGCTACACCTTC,CASLIPGIRYGYTF
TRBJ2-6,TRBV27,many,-,TGTGCCAGCAGCAGGAATACCAACGTCCTGACTTTC,CASSRNTNVLTF
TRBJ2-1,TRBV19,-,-,TGTGCCAGTAGTATTGAGGTCGGAACCTACAATGAGCAGTTCTTC,CASSIEVGTYNEQFF
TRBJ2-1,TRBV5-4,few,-,TGTGCCAGCAGCATGGAGAGGGGACTGTCCCATGAGCAGTTCTTC,CASSMERGLSHEQFF
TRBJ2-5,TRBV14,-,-,TGTGCCAGCAGCCTACAGGGAGGGGCGACCCAGTACTTC,CASSLQGGATQYF
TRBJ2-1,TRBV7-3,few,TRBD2,TGTGCCAGCAGCCCTAGTCGTCCGGGGACTAGCGGGAGCACCTACAATGAGCAGTTCTTC,CASSPSRPGTSGSTYNEQFF
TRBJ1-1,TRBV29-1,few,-,TGCAGCGTCGCGAGGTGGAACACTGAAGCTTTCTTT,CSVARWNTEAFF
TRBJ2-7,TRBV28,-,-,TGTGCCAGCACACGTCTACATTATTACGAGCAGTACTTC,CASTRLHYYEQYF
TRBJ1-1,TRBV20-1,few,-,TGCAGTACTCTCCCTGATGCGGAAGCTTTCTTT,CSTLPDAEAFF
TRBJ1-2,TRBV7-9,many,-,TGTGCCAGCAGCTTAGAGAACTATGGCTACACCTTC,CASSLENYGYTF
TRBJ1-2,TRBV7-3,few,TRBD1,TGTGCCAGCAGCCCTGGATCCGGGACAGGGACCGGCTACACCTTC,CASSPGSGTGTGYTF
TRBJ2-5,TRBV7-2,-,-,TGTGCCAGCAGCCCCCAGTGGGGCTTTCAGACCCAGTACTTC,CASSPQWGFQTQYF
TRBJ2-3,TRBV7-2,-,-,TGTGCCAGCAGCTTATACCACGGCGAAGATACGCAGTATTTT,CASSLYHGEDTQYF
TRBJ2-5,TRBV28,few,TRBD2,TGTGCCAGCAGTTTACGCGGGAGCGAAGAGACCCAGTACTTC,CASSLRGSEETQYF
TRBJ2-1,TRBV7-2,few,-,TGTGCCAGCAGCATCCCGGGACCCAAGCAGTTCTTC,CASSIPGPKQFF
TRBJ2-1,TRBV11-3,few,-,TGTGCCAGCAGCTTAGTCGGGGGGCAGTACAATGAGCAGTTCTTC,CASSLVGGQYNEQFF
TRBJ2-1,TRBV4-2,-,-,TGTGCCAGCAGCCAAGACTCACTAGTTGGGAGAAATGAGCAGTTCTTC,CASSQDSLVGRNEQFF
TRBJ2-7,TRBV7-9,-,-,TGCGCCAGCAGCCAAGATCTCAGGACACTCTACGAGCAGTACTTC,CASSQDLRTLYEQYF
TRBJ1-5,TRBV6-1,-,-,TGTGCCAGCGTCTGGGAGAACAATCAGCCCCAGCATTTT,CASVWENNQPQHF
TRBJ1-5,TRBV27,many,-,TGTGCCAGCAGTTCAAGGGGCGGACATCAGGATCAGCCCCAGCATTTT,CASSSRGGHQDQPQHF
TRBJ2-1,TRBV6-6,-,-,TGTGCCAGCAGGAAGGGCTACAATGAGCAGTTCTTC,CASRKGYNEQFF
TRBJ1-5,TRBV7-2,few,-,TGTGCCAGCAGTTCCCAGGGGAATCAGCCCCAGCATTTT,CASSSQGNQPQHF
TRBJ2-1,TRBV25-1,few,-,TGTGCCAGCTCTGGCAGTCTCAATGAGCAGTTCTTC,CASSGSLNEQFF
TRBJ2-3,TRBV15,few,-,TGTGCCACCAGCAGAGAGCTTAGCACAGATACGCAGTATTTT,CATSRELSTDTQYF
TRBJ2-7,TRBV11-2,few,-,TGTGCCAGCAGCCTACAGGCAGATGCATCCTACGAGCAGTACTTC,CASSLQADASYEQYF
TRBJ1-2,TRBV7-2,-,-,TGTGCCAGCAGCTTAGCACGAGCAGGGAGAAACTATGGCTACACCTTC,CASSLARAGRNYGYTF
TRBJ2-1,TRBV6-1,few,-,TGTGCCAGCAGTCTTCTTACAGGAGACAATGAGCAGTTCTTC,CASSLLTGDNEQFF
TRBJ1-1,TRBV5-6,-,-,TGTGCCAGCAAGGAAATGAGCCGAAGGTTTGAAGCTTTCTTT,CASKEMSRRFEAFF
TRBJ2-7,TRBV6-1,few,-,TGTGCCAGCAGTGAAGCGCTAGAAGGGCTTTACGAGCAGTACTTC,CASSEALEGLYEQYF
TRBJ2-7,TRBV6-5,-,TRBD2,TGTGCCAGCAGTGGGACGGCTAGCGGCTCCTACGAGCAGTACTTC,CASSGTASGSYEQYF
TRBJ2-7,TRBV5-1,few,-,TGCGCCAGCAGCTCAAGTCCCTACGAGCAGTACTTC,CASSSSPYEQYF
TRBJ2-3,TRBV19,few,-,TGTGCCAGTAGTATCGGCATGGCGGCGGCAGATACGCAGTATTTT,CASSIGMAAADTQYF
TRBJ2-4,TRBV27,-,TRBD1,TGTGCCAGCAGAGTAATCGGGACAGGGCACATTCAGTACTTC,CASRVIGTGHIQYF
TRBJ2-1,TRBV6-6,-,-,TGTGCCAGCAGTTACGGCGGGGCCACCTACAATGAGCAGTTCTTC,CASSYGGATYNEQFF
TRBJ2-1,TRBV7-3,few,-,TGTGCCAGCGGGGTGGGTAGGGACAATGAGCAGTTCTTC,CASGVGRDNEQFF
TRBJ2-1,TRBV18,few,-,TGTGCCAGCTCACGGGGGCAGGGGAGGAACAATGAGCAGTTCTTC,CASSRGQGRNNEQFF
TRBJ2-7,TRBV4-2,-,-,TGTGCCAGCAGCCAAGATGGGGCGGTTCCTTCCTACGAGCAGTACTTC,CASSQDGAVPSYEQYF
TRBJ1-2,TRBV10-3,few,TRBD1,TGTGCCATCAGGGGGATACAGGGGGCAGAATACTATGGCTACACCTTC,CAIRGIQGAEYYGYTF
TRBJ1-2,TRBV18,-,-,TGTGCCAGCTCACCACCATATGGTGTTGGTGGCTACACCTTC,CASSPPYGVGGYTF